This TCR beta chain was sequenced during a study of T cell repertoires in cytomegalovirus infection. Study context: Indications of both CMV infection and matching HLA type were provided by public TCR beta signatures.

This CDR3 has 14 residues. The trim removed 5 bases at V and 5 bases at J, leaving 7 bases unmatched. CDR1 and CDR2 from the germline V gene are SGHVS and FQNEAQ. A remark on this clonotype: Its matching antigen is unknown.

TCRdb re-called the reads through MiXCR, storing one row per CDR3 protein. This sample has under 450,000 distinct CDR3 sequences, with around a third found just once. Study conclusions and caveats: Adding up the frequency of public TCR beta families identified people who carried CMV plus the relevant HLA. HLA-C-restricted CMV-specific TCR beta clonotypes were dominant in the ex vivo response.

This TCR was recovered from a human donor in good health (CMV status not recorded). Some clones in this sample may be carry-over from other donors' samples. The sample consisted of cultured PBMCs, taken from culture after CMV antigen stimulation. The rearrangement joins TRBV7-8 to TRBJ2-3, with 7 nucleotides matching TRBD2. The DNA of the CDR3 is TGTGCCAGCAGCCGGGGGACTACGGAAGATACGCAGTATTTT. Translated, it gives CASSRGTTEDTQYF.